A single sample gave rise to the 19 T cell receptor beta chains below, sequenced in a study of blood T cell repertoires in COVID-19. Libraries were prepared by immunoSEQ multiplex PCR; TCRdb keeps only in-frame clonotypes and omits some of them. The sample contains some 220,000 clones, just under 85% of which appear only once. Sequenced material: peripheral blood. The source is a man in his forties or fifties with acute or convalescent COVID-19.

CDR3 amino acids: CASRGVPHNYGYTF. CDR3 DNA sequence: TGTGCCAGCAGAGGGGTTCCCCATAACTATGGCTACACCTTC. The chain combines TRBV6-5 with TRBJ1-2; TRBD1 is a possible D gene (5 bases). Germline V gives CDR1 MNHEY, CDR2 SVGAGI. The CDR3 covers 14 residues. V was shortened by 6 bases and J by 1 base, with 12 bases between the two germline ends.

The genes are TRBV7-9 and TRBJ2-7, with TRBD1 matching over 8 bases. This CDR3 has 14 amino acids. Germline V gene lookup returns CDR1 SEHNR and CDR2 FQNEAQ (reference sequence). J gave up 5 bases and V 5 bases, and 8 bases lay outside the gene matches. CDR3 nucleotide sequence: TGTGCCAGCAGCGCACACAGGGGGATAAACGAGCAGTACTTC. Protein product: CASSAHRGINEQYF.

Note on this clone: A much larger clone lies one base from this, so it may be a read error. The V and J genes are TRBV11-3 and TRBJ2-3; 7 bases are shared with TRBD2. The CDR3 runs 14 residues. With V trimmed by 5 bases and J by 0 bases, 2 bases remained unmatched. CDR1 is SGHNT, CDR2 YENEEA, per germline. The CDR3 DNA sequence: TGTGCCAGCAGCCTTAGCGGGAGCACAGATACGCAGTATTTT. Residues: CASSLSGSTDTQYF.

Only one count was recorded for this clone. The rearrangement uses TRBV27 and TRBJ2-1; D call uncertain. With 3 bases removed from V and 4 bases from J, the gap between germline ends came to 10 bases. CDR1 and CDR2 from the germline V gene are MNHEY and SMNVEV (reference sequence). The CDR3 runs 14 residues. CDR3 residues: CASSFGTEYNEQFF. The CDR3 DNA follows: TGTGCCAGCAGTTTCGGAACAGAATACAATGAGCAGTTCTTC.

CDR3 nucleotides: TGTGCCAGCTCACGCGGAGACACTGAAGCTTTCTTT. Amino acid sequence: CASSRGDTEAFF. The gene calls are TRBV18 and TRBJ1-1; D remains unclear. Germline V gives CDR1 KGHSH, CDR2 LQKENI. Trimming took 4 bases from V and 3 from J, leaving 6 bases between them. This CDR3 contains 12 residues.

The rearrangement links TRBV10-1 to TRBJ2-5; 9 nucleotides line up with TRBD1. The germline gives CDR1 WNHNN, CDR2 SYGVQD (reference sequence). With 5 bases clipped from V and 3 bases from J, the junction kept 4 bases outside the gene matches. CDR3 length: 14 residues. In DNA form, the CDR3 reads TGCGCCAGCAGTTCGGGACAGGGTAAAGAGACCCAGTACTTC. Translation: CASSSGQGKETQYF.

V usage is TRBV5-4 and J usage is TRBJ1-1; tentative D call: TRBD1 (5 bases). Trimming shortened V by 2 bases and J by 7 bases, and 9 bases separated the two germline ends. The germline CDR1 and CDR2 sequences are SGHNT and YYREEE (reference sequence). There are 12 residues in the CDR3. For the CDR3, the DNA is TGTGCCAGCAGCTTCGGGGGGAGTGAAGCTTTCTTT. Its protein is CASSFGGSEAFF.

The chain recombines TRBV27 with TRBJ2-7; 7 nucleotides line up with TRBD2. This CDR3 region has 15 residues. Germline CDR1 is MNHEY and CDR2 is SMNVEV (reference sequence). V trimming: 5 bases; J trimming: 4 bases; junction bases outside the gene matches: 11. The DNA of the CDR3 is TGTGCCAGCAGTCCCCTTGGGGGGGACGGTTACGAGCAGTACTTC. It codes for CASSPLGGDGYEQYF.

The genes are TRBV11-2 and TRBJ2-7; D is possibly TRBD2 (5 bases). V lost 4 bases and J lost 1, with 11 bases in between. In germline, CDR1 is SGHAT, CDR2 FQNNGV. The CDR3 covers 14 residues. The CDR3 reads CASSSWTVSYEQYF. CDR3 coding DNA: TGTGCCAGCAGCTCCTGGACTGTGTCCTACGAGCAGTACTTC. Full variable domain (rest looked up from reference TRBV11-2 and TRBJ2-7): EAGVAQSPRYKIIEKRQSVAFWCNPISGHATLYWYQQILGQGPKLLIQFQNNGVVDDSQLPKDRFSAERLKGVDSTLKIQPAKLEDSAVYLCASSSWTVSYEQYFGPGTRLTVT.

This clone was found many times. V is TRBV19 and J is TRBJ1-6, with TRBD1 as a possible D gene (6 bases). The ends were cut back, 4 bases at V and 4 bases at J, with 11 bases in the middle. From germline, CDR1 is LNHDA and CDR2 SQIVND (reference sequence). There are 15 residues in the CDR3. CDR3 nucleotide sequence: TGTGCCAGTAGTACAGGGGTCGCATATAATTCACCCCTCCACTTT. Its translation: CASSTGVAYNSPLHF.

CDR3 protein: CASSQARGNSYGYTF. The DNA of the CDR3 is TGCGCCAGCAGCCAAGCTCGGGGGAACTCCTATGGCTACACCTTC. This rearrangement joins TRBV4-1 to TRBJ1-2; perhaps TRBD1 as D (5 bases). V lost 1 base, J lost 4 bases, and 13 bases lay in between. The CDR3 is 15 amino acids. Germline loops: CDR1 MGHRA, CDR2 YSYEKL.

The chain couples TRBV10-3 to TRBJ2-7, with 9 bases fitting TRBD1. CDR1 is ENHRY, CDR2 SYGVKD, per germline. CDR3 size: 15 residues. After removal of 4 bases from V and 5 bases from J, the junction contained 9 bases not matched to a gene. The CDR3 spells CAISGTGTGRNEQYF. The DNA of the CDR3 is TGTGCCATCAGTGGAACCGGGACAGGGAGGAACGAGCAGTACTTC.

This sequence joins TRBV5-6 and TRBJ1-6; D possibly corresponds to TRBD1 (6 bases). The length of the CDR3 is 16 residues. Deletions cut 1 base from V and 2 bases from J, with 10 bases between. Germline-derived CDR1 and CDR2 are SGHDT and YYEEEE. The CDR3, as DNA: TGTGCCAGCAGCTTGAGGGGGAGCGCCTATAATTCACCCCTCCACTTT. Its translation: CASSLRGSAYNSPLHF.

The J gene is TRBJ2-1, the V gene TRBV23-1, with TRBD2 as a possible D gene (6 bases). TRBV23-1 is treated as an ORF (open reading frame) with a function not yet certain. V dropped 6 bases and J dropped 0 bases, with 21 bases sitting between them. The CDR3 sequence is 18 residues long. CDR3 sequence reads: CASRRRRAIQSSYNEQFF. CDR3 DNA: TGCGCCAGCAGACGTAGGAGGGCCATTCAAAGCTCCTACAATGAGCAGTTCTTC.

The rearrangement uses TRBV12-3 or TRBV12-4 and TRBJ2-7; 8 bases match TRBD1. The CDR3 totals 12 residues. CDR3 coding DNA: TGTGCTACAGGGGGGCAGAACTACGAGCAGTACTTC. This codes for CATGGQNYEQYF.

The V call is TRBV19, the J call TRBJ1-4; tentatively, D is TRBD1 (5 bases). The length of the CDR3 is 19 residues. Trimming removed 4 bases from V and 4 bases from J, with 25 bases in between. Germline values: CDR1 LNHDA, CDR2 SQIVND (reference sequence). For the CDR3, the DNA is TGTGCCAGTAGTAAATATCCCACCCCTCCGGGGGTCTTTAATGAAAAACTGTTTTTT. Translated, it gives CASSKYPTPPGVFNEKLFF.

The chain links TRBV19 to TRBJ1-1; 7 bases line up with TRBD1. V dropped 6 bases and J dropped 0; count of bases not matched to a gene: 7. Per the germline V gene, CDR1 is LNHDA and CDR2 is SQIVND (reference sequence). The CDR3 is 15 amino acids. CDR3: CASSPLDRLNTEAFF. In nucleotides, the CDR3 is TGTGCCAGTAGCCCACTGGACAGGCTGAACACTGAAGCTTTCTTT.

The chain employs TRBV6-5 and TRBJ2-3, with D perhaps TRBD2 (5 bases). V lost 11 bases and J 0 bases, leaving 9 bases between the germline ends. The germline CDR1 and CDR2 sequences are MNHEY and SVGAGI. CDR3 length equals 12 residues. CDR3 loop: CAGRASTDTQYF. In DNA, the CDR3 is TGTGCCGGGCGGGCTAGCACAGATACGCAGTATTTT.

This rearrangement joins TRBV6-5 to TRBJ2-7; 7 nucleotides line up with TRBD1. Per the germline V gene, CDR1 is MNHEY and CDR2 is SVGAGI. The CDR3 is 14 residues long. Trimming cost V 6 bases and J 3 bases; bases outside gene matches: 8. CDR3 bases: TGTGCCAGCAGGCCCGGGACAGCCCTCTACGAGCAGTACTTC. It specifies CASRPGTALYEQYF.